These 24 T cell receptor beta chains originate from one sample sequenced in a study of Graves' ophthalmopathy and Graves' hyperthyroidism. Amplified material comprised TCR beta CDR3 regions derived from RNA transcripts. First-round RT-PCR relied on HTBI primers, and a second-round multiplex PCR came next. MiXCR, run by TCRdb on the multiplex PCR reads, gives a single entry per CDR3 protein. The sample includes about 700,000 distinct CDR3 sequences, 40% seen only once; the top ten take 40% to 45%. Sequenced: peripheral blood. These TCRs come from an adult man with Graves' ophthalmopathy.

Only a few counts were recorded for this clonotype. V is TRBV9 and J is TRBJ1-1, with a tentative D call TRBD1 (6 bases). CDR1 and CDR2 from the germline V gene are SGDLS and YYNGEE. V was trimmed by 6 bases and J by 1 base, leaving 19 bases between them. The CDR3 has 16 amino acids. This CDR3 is CASTPGWGARNTEAFF. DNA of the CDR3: TGTGCCAGCACCCCGGGGTGGGGGGCGCGGAACACTGAAGCTTTCTTT.

The CDR3 sequence: CASSAGAGTQETQYF. The CDR3 coding sequence is TGTGCCAGCAGTGCGGGAGCGGGAACCCAAGAGACCCAGTACTTC. The chain carries TRBV2 and TRBJ2-5, with 7 bases fitting TRBD2. Germline CDR1 SNHLY, CDR2 FYNNEI. This CDR3 is 15 amino acids long. V lost 4 bases to trimming and J lost 1 base; unmatched junction nucleotides: 6.

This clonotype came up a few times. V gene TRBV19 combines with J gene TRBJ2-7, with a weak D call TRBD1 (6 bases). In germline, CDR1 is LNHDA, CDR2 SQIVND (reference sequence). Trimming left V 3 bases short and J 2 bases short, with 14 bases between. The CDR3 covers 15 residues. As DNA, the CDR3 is TGTGCCAGTAGTATGTCCGGGCAGGGGACCTACGAGCAGTACTTC. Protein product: CASSMSGQGTYEQYF.

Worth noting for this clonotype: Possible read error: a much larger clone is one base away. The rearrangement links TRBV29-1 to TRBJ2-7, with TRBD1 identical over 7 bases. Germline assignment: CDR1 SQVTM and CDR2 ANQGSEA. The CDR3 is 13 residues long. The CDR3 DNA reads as TGCAGCGTCCTCAAGGGGGCCATACACGAGCAGAACTTC. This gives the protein CSVLKGAIHEQNF.

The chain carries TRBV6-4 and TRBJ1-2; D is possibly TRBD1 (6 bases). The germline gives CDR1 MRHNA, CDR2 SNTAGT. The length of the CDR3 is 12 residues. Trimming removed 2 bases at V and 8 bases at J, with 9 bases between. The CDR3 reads CASSDNGGGYTF. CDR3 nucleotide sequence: TGTGCCAGCAGTGACAATGGGGGCGGCTACACCTTC.

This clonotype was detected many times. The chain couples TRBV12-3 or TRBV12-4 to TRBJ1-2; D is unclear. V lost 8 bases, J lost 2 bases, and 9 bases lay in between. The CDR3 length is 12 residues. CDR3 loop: CASRPNNYGYTF. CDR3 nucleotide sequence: TGTGCCAGCCGACCAAACAACTATGGCTACACCTTC.

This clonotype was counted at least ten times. The CDR3 bases are TGTGCCAGCAGCTTAATAGGTCCTGAAGCTTTCTTT. Its protein product is CASSLIGPEAFF. This chain connects TRBV7-8 to TRBJ1-1; no clear D gene. V lost 2 bases to trimming and J lost 6 bases, with 7 bases between them. The length of the CDR3 is 12 residues. Germline V gene sequence: CDR1 SGHVS, CDR2 FQNEAQ.

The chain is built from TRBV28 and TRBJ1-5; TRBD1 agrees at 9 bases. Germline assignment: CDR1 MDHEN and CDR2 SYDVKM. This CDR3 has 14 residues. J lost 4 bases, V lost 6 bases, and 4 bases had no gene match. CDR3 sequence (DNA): TGTGCCAGCAGGATACAGGGGGCAAATCAGCCCCAGCATTTT. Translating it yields CASRIQGANQPQHF.

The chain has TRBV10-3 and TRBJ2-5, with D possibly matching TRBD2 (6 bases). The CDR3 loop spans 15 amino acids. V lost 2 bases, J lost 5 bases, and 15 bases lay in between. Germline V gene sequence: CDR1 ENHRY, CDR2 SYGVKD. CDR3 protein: CAISEGRQGYETQYF. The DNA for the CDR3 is TGTGCCATCAGTGAGGGGAGGCAGGGCTATGAGACCCAGTACTTC.

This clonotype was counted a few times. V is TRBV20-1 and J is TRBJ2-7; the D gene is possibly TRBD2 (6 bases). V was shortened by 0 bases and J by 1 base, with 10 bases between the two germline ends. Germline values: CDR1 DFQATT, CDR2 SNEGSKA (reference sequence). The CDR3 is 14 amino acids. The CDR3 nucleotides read TGCAGTGCTAGAGACCAGGGACTTTCCTACGAGCAGTACTTC. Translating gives CSARDQGLSYEQYF.

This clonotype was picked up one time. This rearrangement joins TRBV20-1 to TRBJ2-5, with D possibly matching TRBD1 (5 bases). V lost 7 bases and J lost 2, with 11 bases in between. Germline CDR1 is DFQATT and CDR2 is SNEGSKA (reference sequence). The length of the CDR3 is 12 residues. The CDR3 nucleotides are TGCAGTGAGGGGTACGAGCAAGAGACCCAGTACTTC. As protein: CSEGYEQETQYF.

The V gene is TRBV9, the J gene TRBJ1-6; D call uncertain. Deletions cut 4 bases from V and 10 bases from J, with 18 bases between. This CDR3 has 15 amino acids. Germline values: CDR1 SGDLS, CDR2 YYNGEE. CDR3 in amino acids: CASSPVSNTASPLHF. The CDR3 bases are TGTGCCAGCAGCCCAGTCAGCAACACAGCCTCACCCCTCCACTTT. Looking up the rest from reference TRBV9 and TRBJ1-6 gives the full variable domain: DSGVTQTPKHLITATGQRVTLRCSPRSGDLSVYWYQQSLDQGLQFLIQYYNGEERAKGNILERFSAQQFPDLHSELNLSSLELGDSALYFCASSPVSNTASPLHFGNGTRLTVT.

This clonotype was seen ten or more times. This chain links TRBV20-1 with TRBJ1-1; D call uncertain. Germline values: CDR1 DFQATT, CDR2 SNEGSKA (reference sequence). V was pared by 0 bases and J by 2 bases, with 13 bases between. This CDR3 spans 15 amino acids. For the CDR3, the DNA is TGCAGTGCTAGAGATCTCACGGCCCTTAACACTGAAGCTTTCTTT. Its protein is CSARDLTALNTEAFF.

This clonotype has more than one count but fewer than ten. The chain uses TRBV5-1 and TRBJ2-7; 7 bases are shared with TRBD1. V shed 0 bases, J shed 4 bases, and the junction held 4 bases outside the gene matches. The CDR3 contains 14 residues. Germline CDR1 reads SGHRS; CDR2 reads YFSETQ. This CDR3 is CASSLEGQVYEQYF. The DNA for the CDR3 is TGCGCCAGCAGCTTGGAAGGACAGGTATACGAGCAGTACTTC.

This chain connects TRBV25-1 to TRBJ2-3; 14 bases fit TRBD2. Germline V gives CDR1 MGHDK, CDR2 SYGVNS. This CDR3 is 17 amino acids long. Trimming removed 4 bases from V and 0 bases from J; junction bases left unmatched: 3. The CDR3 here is CASSGLAGGPSTDTQYF. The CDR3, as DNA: TGTGCCAGCAGTGGACTAGCGGGAGGGCCTAGCACAGATACGCAGTATTTT.

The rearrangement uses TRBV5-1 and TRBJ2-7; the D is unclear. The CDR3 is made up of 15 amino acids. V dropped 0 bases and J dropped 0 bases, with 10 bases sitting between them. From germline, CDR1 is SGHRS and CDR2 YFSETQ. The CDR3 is CASSLGTESSYEQYF. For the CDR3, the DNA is TGCGCCAGCAGCTTGGGGACCGAAAGCTCCTACGAGCAGTACTTC.

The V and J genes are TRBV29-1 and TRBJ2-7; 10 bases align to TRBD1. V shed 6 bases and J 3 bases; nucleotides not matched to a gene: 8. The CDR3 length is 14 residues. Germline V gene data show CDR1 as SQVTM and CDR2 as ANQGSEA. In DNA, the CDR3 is TGCAGCGTGGTTATCCGGGACAGGGGCTACGAGCAGTACTTC. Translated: CSVVIRDRGYEQYF.

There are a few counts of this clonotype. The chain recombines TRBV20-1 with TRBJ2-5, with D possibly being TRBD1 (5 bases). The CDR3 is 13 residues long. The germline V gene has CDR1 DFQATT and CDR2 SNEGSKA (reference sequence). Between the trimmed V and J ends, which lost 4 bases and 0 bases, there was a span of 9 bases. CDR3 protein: CSAKTENQETQYF. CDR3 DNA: TGCAGTGCTAAGACAGAGAACCAAGAGACCCAGTACTTC.

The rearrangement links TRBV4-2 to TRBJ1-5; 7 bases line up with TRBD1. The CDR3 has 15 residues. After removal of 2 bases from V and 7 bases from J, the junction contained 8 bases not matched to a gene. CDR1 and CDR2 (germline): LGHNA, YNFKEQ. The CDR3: CASSQRGQWGQPQHF. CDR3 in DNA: TGTGCCAGCAGCCAAAGGGGACAGTGGGGACAGCCCCAGCATTTT.

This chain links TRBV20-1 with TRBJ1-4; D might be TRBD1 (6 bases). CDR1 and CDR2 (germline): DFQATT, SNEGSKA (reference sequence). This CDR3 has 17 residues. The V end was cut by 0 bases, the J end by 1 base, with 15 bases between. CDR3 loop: CSARDGGGLGTNEKLFF. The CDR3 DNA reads TGCAGTGCTAGAGATGGGGGGGGGCTCGGAACTAATGAAAAACTGTTTTTT.

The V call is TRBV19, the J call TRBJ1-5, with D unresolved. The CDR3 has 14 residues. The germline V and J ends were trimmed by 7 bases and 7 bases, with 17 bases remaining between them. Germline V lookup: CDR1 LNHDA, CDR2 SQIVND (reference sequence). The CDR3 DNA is TGTGCCAGTACCGACCCCGGGAGCGACCAGCCCCAGCATTTT. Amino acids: CASTDPGSDQPQHF. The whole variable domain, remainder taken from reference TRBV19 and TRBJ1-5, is DGGITQSPKYLFRKEGQNVTLSCEQNLNHDAMYWYRQDPGQGLRLIYYSQIVNDFQKGDIAEGYSVSREKKESFPLTVTSAQKNPTAFYLCASTDPGSDQPQHFGDGTRLSIL.

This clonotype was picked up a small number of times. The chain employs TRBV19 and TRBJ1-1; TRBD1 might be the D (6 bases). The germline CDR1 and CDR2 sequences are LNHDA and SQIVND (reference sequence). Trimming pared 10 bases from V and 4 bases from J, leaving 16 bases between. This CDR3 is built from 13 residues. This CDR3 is CATVPARGTEAFF. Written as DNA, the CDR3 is TGTGCCACGGTTCCTGCCAGGGGCACTGAAGCTTTCTTT.

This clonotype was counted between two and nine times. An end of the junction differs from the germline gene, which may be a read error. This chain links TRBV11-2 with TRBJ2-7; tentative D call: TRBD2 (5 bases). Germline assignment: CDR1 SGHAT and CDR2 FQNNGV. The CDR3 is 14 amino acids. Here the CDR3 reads CASSQDGRAYEQYF. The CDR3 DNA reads TGCGCCAGCAGCCAAGATGGGCGGGCCTACGAGCAGTACTTC.

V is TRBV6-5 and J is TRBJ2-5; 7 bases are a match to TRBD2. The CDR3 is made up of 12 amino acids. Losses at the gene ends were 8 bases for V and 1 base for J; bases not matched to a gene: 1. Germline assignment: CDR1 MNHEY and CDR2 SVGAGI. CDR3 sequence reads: CASRGVQETQYF. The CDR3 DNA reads TGTGCCAGCCGGGGGGTCCAAGAGACCCAGTACTTC.